Given below is one TCR beta chain in context. Grouping used clinical history reported by participants in a survey and questionnaire. The sample is drawn from a study of blood T cell repertoires in COVID-19. Study-level background: The samples span acute and convalescent COVID-19 from the United States, Italy and Spain.

The V and J ends lost 5 bases and 11 bases respectively, with 15 bases between them. The CDR3 spans 12 residues. Germline V gene data show CDR1 as MNHEY and CDR2 as SVGAGI. Clones were sequenced by immunoSEQ multiplex PCR, and TCRdb holds only the in-frame ones, with some missing. The repertoire holds 260,000 or so clones, with 70% to 90% as singletons. The sequence came from a woman aged 40 to 55 with acute COVID-19. Sequencing was performed on PBMCs or T cells enriched from blood (not recorded which). The chain combines TRBV6-5 with TRBJ1-1; TRBD1 is a possible D gene (6 bases). The CDR3 DNA sequence: TGTGCCAGCAGTAAGGACAGTTTGTATGCTTTCTTT. This translates into CASSKDSLYAFF.